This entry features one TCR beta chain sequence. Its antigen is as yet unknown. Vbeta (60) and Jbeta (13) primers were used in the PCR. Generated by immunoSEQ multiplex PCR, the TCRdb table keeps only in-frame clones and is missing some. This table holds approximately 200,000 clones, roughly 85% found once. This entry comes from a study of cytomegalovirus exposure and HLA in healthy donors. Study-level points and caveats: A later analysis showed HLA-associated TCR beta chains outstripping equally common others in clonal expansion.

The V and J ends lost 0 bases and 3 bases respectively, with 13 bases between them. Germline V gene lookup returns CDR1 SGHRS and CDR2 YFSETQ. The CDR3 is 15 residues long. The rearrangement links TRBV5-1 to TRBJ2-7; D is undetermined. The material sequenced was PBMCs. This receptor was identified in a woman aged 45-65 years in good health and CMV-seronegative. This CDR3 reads CASSLVGSPDYEQYF. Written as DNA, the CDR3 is TGCGCCAGCAGCTTGGTGGGCAGCCCGGACTACGAGCAGTACTTC.